This T cell receptor beta chain was sequenced during a study of shared clonotypes between healthy human individuals. There were only Caucasian adults among the donors, and all lived in Nashville, Tennessee. General study points: Limitation of the genetic and exposure-history diversity represented came from the few donors.

Genomic DNA (from each subset) was split evenly across several immunoSEQ plates. Sequencing was performed with immunoSEQ multiplex PCR; in TCRdb, only in-frame clones are kept and a portion is missing. The sample lists some 500,000 clones, about 74% occurring once. Trimming left V 6 bases short and J 7 bases short, with 24 bases between. The germline gives CDR1 LNHDA, CDR2 SQIVND (reference sequence). CDR3 length: 17 amino acids. As regards this clone: Its antigen is not known.

Sequenced material: PBMCs. The rearrangement uses TRBV19 and TRBJ1-4; D is undetermined. The sequence derives from a woman aged 35 to 49 in good health. Some clones in this sample may be carry-over from other donors' samples. CDR3 nucleotides: TGTGCCAGTAGCCGAGTACTGGAGAGGGCATCCGCTGAAAAACTGTTTTTT. Amino acid sequence: CASSRVLERASAEKLFF.